This T cell receptor (beta chain) was identified in a study of cytomegalovirus exposure and HLA in healthy donors. Study-wide results and limits: Researchers reported in a later analysis that a missense DCLRE1C variant was tied to TCR beta V- and J-gene trimming. A later analysis appeared to link common viral pathogens to several of the most significant clusters. CMV serostatus was the sole immune exposure data available.

CDR1 is SGHTA and CDR2 is FQGNSA in the germline V gene. V was shortened by 5 bases and J by 0 bases, with 11 bases between the two germline ends. This CDR3 contains 15 residues. On this clone: Its specificity is unknown.

PCR employed 60 Vbeta and 13 Jbeta primers. Clones were sequenced by immunoSEQ multiplex PCR, and TCRdb holds only the in-frame ones, with some missing. The table lists roughly 120,000 clones, about 63% of them singletons. The sample consisted of PBMCs. The chain couples TRBV7-2 to TRBJ1-3, with unresolved D. This clonotype originated in a man aged 25-40 years in good health and CMV-seropositive. The CDR3 DNA is TGTGCCAGCAGCCGTTACACCCACTCTGGAAACACCATATATTTT. This sequence encodes CASSRYTHSGNTIYF.